This T cell receptor beta chain was obtained from a study of PD-1 blockade in classical Hodgkin lymphoma. Notes on this clone: What it binds is not known.

Libraries were prepared by immunoSEQ multiplex PCR; TCRdb keeps only in-frame clonotypes and omits some of them. The sample yields approximately 100,000 clones, around 88% seen once. Findings and limits, study-wide: While CD8+ TCR diversity did not rise significantly by C4D1, CD4+ TCR diversity did. Still unresolved is the cause of the repertoire differences, which may be disease activity or prior therapy. Whoever responded completely had baseline diversity much like that seen in newly diagnosed patients. Individuals initiating nivolumab under 1 year after ASCT were excluded.

Each patient's relapse followed autologous stem cell transplantation, and brentuximab vedotin exposure varied. Deletions cut 0 bases from V and 0 bases from J, with 9 bases between. The V gene's germline CDR1 is KGHSH and CDR2 LQKENI. CDR3 length: 16 residues. The TCR sequence derives from a human donor with classical Hodgkin lymphoma. This sample comprised peripheral blood mononuclear cells (PBMCs), obtained before the second cycle of nivolumab. The chain combines TRBV18 with TRBJ1-3, with D unresolved. This CDR3 is CASSPPTDLSGNTIYF. CDR3 nucleotides: TGTGCCAGCTCACCACCGACGGACCTCTCTGGAAACACCATATATTTT.